This TCR beta chain was recorded in a study of patients and donors after allogeneic stem cell transplantation. This CDR3 comprises 16 residues. From germline, CDR1 is SGDLS and CDR2 YYNGEE. The V and J ends lost 3 bases and 5 bases respectively, with 18 bases between them. TCRdb called the RT-PCR reads again in MiXCR, with one record for every CDR3 protein. The sample yields around 90,000 distinct CDR3 sequences, 48% seen once. Sample: blood, either unsorted or a sorted T cell fraction (not recorded which). This chain joins TRBV9 and TRBJ1-5; D perhaps matches TRBD1 (6 bases). This receptor was obtained from a human donor who was either an allogeneic HSCT recipient or a stem cell or donor lymphocyte infusion donor (not recorded which). It is not recorded whose cells these are; they may come from a transplant donor. CDR3 in amino acids: CASSAAGEVWDQPQHF. The CDR3 nucleotides are TGTGCCAGCAGCGCCGCAGGGGAAGTTTGGGATCAGCCCCAGCATTTT.